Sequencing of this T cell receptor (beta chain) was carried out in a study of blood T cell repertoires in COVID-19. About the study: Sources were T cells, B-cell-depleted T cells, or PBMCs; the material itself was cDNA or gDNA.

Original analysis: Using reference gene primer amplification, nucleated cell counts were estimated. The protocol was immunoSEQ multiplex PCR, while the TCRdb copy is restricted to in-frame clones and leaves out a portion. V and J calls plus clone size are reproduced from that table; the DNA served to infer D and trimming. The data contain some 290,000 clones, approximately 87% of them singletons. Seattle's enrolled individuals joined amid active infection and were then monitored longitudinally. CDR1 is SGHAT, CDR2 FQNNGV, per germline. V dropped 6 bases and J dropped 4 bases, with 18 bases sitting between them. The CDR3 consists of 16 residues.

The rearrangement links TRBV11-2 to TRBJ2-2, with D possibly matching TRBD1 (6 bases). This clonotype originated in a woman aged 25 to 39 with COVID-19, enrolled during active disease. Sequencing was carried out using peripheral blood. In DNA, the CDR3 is TGTGCCAGCAGACCTCCCATAAACAGGGCCACCGGGGAGCTGTTTTTT. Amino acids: CASRPPINRATGELFF.